This T cell receptor beta chain was captured by sequencing in a study of T cell responses to AZD1222 COVID-19 vaccine. Whole-study results and caveats: Only after the peak T cell response were repertoires sampled. Of spike-specific TCRs, nearly half reportedly target regions left unmutated in variants.

Method: immunoSEQ multiplex PCR; TCRdb's copy keeps in-frame clones and lacks some. The sample yields about 180,000 clones, just over 85% seen once. Comment on this clone: Its target is not known. Other nucleotide sequences in the sample specify the same CDR3.

Germline V CDR1 and CDR2: SGHTA, FQGTGA. V shed 9 bases and J shed 5 bases, with 16 bases lying between them. CDR3 length: 13 residues. The V call is TRBV7-3, the J call TRBJ1-2; no definite D call. The clonotype was recovered from an adult who received the AZD1222 COVID-19 vaccine. The source material was peripheral blood, sampled 28 days after the second AZD1222 dose. CDR3 region: CASSPEAGYGYTF. CDR3 in DNA: TGTGCCAGTAGCCCTGAGGCCGGTTATGGCTACACCTTC.